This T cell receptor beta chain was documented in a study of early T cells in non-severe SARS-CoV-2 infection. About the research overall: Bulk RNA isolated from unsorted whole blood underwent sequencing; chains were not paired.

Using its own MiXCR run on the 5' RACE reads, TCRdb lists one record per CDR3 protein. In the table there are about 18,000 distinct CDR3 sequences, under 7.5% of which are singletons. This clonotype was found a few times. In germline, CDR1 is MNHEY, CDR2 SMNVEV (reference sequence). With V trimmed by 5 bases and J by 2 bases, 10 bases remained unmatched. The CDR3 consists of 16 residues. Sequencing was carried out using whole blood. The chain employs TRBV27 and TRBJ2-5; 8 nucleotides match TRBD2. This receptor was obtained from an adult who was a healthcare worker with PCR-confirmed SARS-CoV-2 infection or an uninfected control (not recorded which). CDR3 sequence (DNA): TGTGCCAGCAGTCCCGGGAGGGCCAGGGTACAAGAGACCCAGTACTTC. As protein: CASSPGRARVQETQYF.